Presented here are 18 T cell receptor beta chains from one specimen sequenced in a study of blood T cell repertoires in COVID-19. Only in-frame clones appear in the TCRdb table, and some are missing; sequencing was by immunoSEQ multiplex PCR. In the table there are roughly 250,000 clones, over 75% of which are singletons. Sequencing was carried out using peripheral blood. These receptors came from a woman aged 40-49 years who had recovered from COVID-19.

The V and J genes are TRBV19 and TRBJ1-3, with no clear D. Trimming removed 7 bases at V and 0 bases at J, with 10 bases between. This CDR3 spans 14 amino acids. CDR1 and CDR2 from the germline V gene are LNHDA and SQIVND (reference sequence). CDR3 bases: TGTGCCAGTATCGCGGTGAACTCTGGAAACACCATATATTTT. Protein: CASIAVNSGNTIYF. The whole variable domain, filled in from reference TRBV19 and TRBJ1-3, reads DGGITQSPKYLFRKEGQNVTLSCEQNLNHDAMYWYRQDPGQGLRLIYYSQIVNDFQKGDIAEGYSVSREKKESFPLTVTSAQKNPTAFYLCASIAVNSGNTIYFGEGSWLTVV.

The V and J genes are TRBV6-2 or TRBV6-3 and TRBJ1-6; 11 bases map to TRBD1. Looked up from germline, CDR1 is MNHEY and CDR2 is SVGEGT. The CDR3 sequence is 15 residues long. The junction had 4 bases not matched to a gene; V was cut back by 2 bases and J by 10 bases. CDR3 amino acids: CASSYGGTGGSPLHF. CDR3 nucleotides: TGTGCCAGCAGTTACGGGGGGACAGGGGGATCACCCCTCCACTTT.

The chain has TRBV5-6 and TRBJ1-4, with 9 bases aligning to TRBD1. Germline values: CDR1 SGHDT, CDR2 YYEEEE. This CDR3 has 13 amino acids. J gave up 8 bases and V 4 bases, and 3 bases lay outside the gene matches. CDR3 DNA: TGTGCCAGCAGCGCGGACAGGGGAGAAAAACTGTTTTTT. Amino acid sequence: CASSADRGEKLFF.

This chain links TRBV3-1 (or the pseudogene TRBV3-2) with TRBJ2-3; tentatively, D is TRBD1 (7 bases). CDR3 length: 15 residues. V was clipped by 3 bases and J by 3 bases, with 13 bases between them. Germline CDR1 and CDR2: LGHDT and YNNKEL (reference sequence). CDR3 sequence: CASSQARGRTDTQYF. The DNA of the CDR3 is TGTGCCAGCAGCCAGGCCAGGGGGAGGACAGATACGCAGTATTTT.

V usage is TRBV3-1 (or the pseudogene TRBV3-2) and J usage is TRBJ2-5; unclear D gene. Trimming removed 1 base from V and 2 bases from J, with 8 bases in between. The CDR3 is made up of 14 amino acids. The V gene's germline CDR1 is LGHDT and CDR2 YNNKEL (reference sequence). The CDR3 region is CASSQVRLQETQYF. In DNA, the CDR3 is TGTGCCAGCAGCCAAGTCAGGTTGCAAGAGACCCAGTACTTC.

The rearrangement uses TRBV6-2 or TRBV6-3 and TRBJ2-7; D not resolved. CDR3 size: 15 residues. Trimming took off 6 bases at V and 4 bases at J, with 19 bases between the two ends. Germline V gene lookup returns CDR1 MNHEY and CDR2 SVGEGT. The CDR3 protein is CASSPSGGYLYEQYF. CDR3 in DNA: TGTGCCAGCAGCCCTTCCGGCGGCTACCTTTACGAGCAGTACTTC.

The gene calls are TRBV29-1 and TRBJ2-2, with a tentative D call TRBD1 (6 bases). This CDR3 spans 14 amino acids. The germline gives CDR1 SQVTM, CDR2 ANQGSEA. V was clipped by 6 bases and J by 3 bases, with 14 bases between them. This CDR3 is CSVAGARDTGELFF. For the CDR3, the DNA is TGCAGCGTCGCAGGGGCTAGGGACACCGGGGAGCTGTTTTTT.

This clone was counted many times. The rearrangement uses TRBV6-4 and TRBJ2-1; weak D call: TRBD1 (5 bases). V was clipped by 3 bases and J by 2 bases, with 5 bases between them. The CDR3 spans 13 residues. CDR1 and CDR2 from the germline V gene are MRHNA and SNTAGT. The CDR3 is CASSEDTYNEQFF. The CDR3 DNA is TGTGCCAGCAGTGAGGACACCTACAATGAGCAGTTCTTC.

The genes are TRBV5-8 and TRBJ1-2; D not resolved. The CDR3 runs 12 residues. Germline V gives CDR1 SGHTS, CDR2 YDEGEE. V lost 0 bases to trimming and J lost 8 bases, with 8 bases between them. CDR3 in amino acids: CASSLARVGYTF. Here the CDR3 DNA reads TGTGCCAGCAGCTTGGCCCGGGTAGGCTACACCTTC.

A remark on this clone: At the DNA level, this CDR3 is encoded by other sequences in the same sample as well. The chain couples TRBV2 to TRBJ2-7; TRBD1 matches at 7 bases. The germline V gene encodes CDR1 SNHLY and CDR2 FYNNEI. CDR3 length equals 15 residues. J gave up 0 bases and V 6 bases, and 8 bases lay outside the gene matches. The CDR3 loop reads CASRRPGQSSYEQYF. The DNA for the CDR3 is TGTGCCAGCAGGAGACCGGGACAGAGCTCCTACGAGCAGTACTTC.

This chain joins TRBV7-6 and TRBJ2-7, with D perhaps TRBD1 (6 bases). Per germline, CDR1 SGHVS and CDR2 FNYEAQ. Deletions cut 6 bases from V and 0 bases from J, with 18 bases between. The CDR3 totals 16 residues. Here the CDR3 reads CASSPRTGRSSYEQYF. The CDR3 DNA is TGTGCCAGCAGTCCCCGTACAGGGCGAAGCTCCTACGAGCAGTACTTC.

The DNA for the CDR3 is TGTGCCAGCAGCGGGACAGACGCCTATGGCTACACCTTC. Amino acids: CASSGTDAYGYTF. The rearrangement uses TRBV6-1 and TRBJ1-2; 7 bases map to TRBD1. Germline assignment: CDR1 MNHNS and CDR2 SASEGT. J was trimmed by 4 bases and V by 6 bases; bases with no gene match: 5. The CDR3 covers 13 residues.

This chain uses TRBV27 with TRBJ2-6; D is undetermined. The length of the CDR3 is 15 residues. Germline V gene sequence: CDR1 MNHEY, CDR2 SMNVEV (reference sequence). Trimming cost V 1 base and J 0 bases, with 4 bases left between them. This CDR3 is CASSLYISGANVLTF. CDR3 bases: TGTGCCAGCAGTTTATATATCTCTGGGGCCAACGTCCTGACTTTC.

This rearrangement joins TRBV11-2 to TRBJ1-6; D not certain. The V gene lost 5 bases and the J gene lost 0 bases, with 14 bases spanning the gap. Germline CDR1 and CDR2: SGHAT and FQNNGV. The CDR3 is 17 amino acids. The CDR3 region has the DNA TGTGCCAGCAGCCGCGATAGGAGTAGCTCCTATAATTCACCCCTCCACTTT. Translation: CASSRDRSSSYNSPLHF. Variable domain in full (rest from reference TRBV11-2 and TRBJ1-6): EAGVAQSPRYKIIEKRQSVAFWCNPISGHATLYWYQQILGQGPKLLIQFQNNGVVDDSQLPKDRFSAERLKGVDSTLKIQPAKLEDSAVYLCASSRDRSSSYNSPLHFGNGTRLTVT.

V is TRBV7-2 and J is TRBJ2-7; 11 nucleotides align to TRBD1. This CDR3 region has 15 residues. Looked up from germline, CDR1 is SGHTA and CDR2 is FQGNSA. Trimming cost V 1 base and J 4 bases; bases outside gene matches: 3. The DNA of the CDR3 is TGTGCCAGCAGCTTAGAAGGGACAGGGGGGTACGAGCAGTACTTC. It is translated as CASSLEGTGGYEQYF.

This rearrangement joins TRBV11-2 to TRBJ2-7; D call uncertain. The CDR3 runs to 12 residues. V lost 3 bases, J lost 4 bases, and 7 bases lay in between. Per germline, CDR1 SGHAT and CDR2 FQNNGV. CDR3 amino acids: CASSFQAYEQYF. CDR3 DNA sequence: TGTGCCAGCAGCTTCCAGGCGTACGAGCAGTACTTC.

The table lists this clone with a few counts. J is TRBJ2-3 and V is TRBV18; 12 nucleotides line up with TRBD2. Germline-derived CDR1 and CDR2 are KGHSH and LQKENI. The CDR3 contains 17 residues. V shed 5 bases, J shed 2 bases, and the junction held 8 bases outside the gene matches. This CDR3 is CASSFPGTSGFTDTQYF. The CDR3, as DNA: TGTGCCAGCTCATTCCCCGGGACTAGCGGGTTCACAGATACGCAGTATTTT.

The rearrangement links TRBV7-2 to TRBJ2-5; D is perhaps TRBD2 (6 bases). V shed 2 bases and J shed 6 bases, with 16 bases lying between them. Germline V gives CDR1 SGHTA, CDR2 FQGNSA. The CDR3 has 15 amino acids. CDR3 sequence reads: CASSLLVKAGQTQYF. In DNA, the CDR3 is TGTGCCAGCAGCTTATTGGTCAAGGCGGGACAGACCCAGTACTTC.